Listed below are T cell receptor beta chains from one sample, sequenced in a study of cytomegalovirus exposure and HLA in healthy donors. Produced via immunoSEQ multiplex PCR; TCRdb's table is partial and in-frame only. The table has some 170,000 clones, 77% seen once. The sequenced sample was PBMCs. Receptors were obtained from a woman aged 55-75 years in good health and CMV-seropositive. CDR3s include the opening cysteine and the closing phenylalanine or tryptophan. A D gene is named only where the DNA matches it firmly. Expanded clones are given a class, and other clones once, few, many or no size at all.

>TRBJ1-6|TRBV5-1|-|-
TGCGCCAGCAGCCCGGGACAATCGGCCTCCTATAATTCACCCCTCCACTTT
CASSPGQSASYNSPLHF
>TRBJ2-3|TRBV2|TRBD2|-
TGTGCCAGCAGTGGGATGGGGCGGGAGGGTACTAGCACAGATACGCAGTATTTT
CASSGMGREGTSTDTQYF
>TRBJ1-5|TRBV7-8|-|-
TGTGCCAGCAGCATCCGGTGGGGGGAAGGTCGGGGCCACCAACACCAGCATTTT
CASSIRWGEGRGHQHQHF
>TRBJ1-1|TRBV13|-|-
TGTGCCAGCAGCTCTAGGGGGATAACACTGAAGAACACTGAAGCTTTCTTT
CASSSRGITLKNTEAFF
>TRBJ1-2|TRBV28|-|few
TGTGCCAGCAGTTTGACAGTTGCCTATGGCTACACCTTC
CASSLTVAYGYTF
>TRBJ2-5|TRBV5-1|TRBD1|once
TGCGCCAGCAGCCCATCAGATCGACAGGGCCAAGAGACCCAGTACTTC
CASSPSDRQGQETQYF
>TRBJ2-2|TRBV27|TRBD1|-
TGTGCCAGCAGTTTCCGGACAGGGGGCGACGGGGAGCTGTTTTTT
CASSFRTGGDGELFF
>TRBJ1-1|TRBV6-6|-|-
TGTGCCAGCAGTCGATATACAGGGTCCACTGAAGCTTTCTTT
CASSRYTGSTEAFF
>TRBJ1-5|TRBV30|TRBD1|-
TGTGCCTGGAGTCCAGGGGGCTTCAATCAGCCCCAGCATTTT
CAWSPGGFNQPQHF
>TRBJ2-6|TRBV6-5|-|-
TGTGCCAGCAGTTTTCGCCCTCGGGGGGCCAACGTCCTGACTTTC
CASSFRPRGANVLTF
>TRBJ2-4|TRBV5-6|-|few
TGTGCCAGCAGCTTGGACAGGGCGACAAACAGTCAGTACTTC
CASSLDRATNSQYF
>TRBJ2-2|TRBV9|-|-
TGTGCCAGCAGCGTAGACAGACACACCGGGGAGCTGTTTTTT
CASSVDRHTGELFF
>TRBJ2-1|TRBV6-6|TRBD2|-
TGTGCCAGCAGTCCCGGGACTAGCCCGGAGCAGTTCTTC
CASSPGTSPEQFF
>TRBJ2-7|TRBV2|TRBD1|-
TGTGCCAGCAGTGGGCAGGGGGCTTACGAGCAGTACTTC
CASSGQGAYEQYF
>TRBJ1-6|TRBV5-6|TRBD1|-
TGTGCCAGCAGCTCTACCGGGACAGCGAGCTCCTATAATTCACCCCTCCACTTT
CASSSTGTASSYNSPLHF
>TRBJ2-1|TRBV7-2|TRBD2|-
TGTGCCAGCAGCTATGGAATAGCGGGGTCCCCCTACAATGAGCAGTTCTTC
CASSYGIAGSPYNEQFF
>TRBJ1-5|TRBV27|-|-
TGTGCCAGCAGTCCCTCTCCAGGGTATAATCAGCCCCAGCATTTT
CASSPSPGYNQPQHF
>TRBJ2-3|TRBV7-2|-|-
TGTGCCAGCAGCCCCTTGAGTCAAGATACGCAGTATTTT
CASSPLSQDTQYF
>TRBJ2-7|TRBV4-2|-|few
TGTGCCAGCAGCCAAGATTGGGTCGGGGTCCTTCGGAACGAGCAGTACTTC
CASSQDWVGVLRNEQYF
>TRBJ2-1|TRBV9|-|-
TGTGCCAGCAGCGTCGGGATAGTCTCCTACAATGAGCAGTTCTTC
CASSVGIVSYNEQFF
>TRBJ1-1|TRBV4-3|-|-
TGCGCCAGCAGCCACCTACAGGGATCCGGAGCTGAAGCTTTCTTT
CASSHLQGSGAEAFF
>TRBJ1-1|TRBV11-2|-|once
TGTGCCAGCAGTCCCGTACCCGGAGGAGCTTTCTTT
CASSPVPGGAFF
>TRBJ2-1|TRBV5-1|-|few
TGCGCCAGCAGCTTGGTCAGAAACAATGAGCAGTTCTTC
CASSLVRNNEQFF
>TRBJ1-5|TRBV2|-|-
TGTGCCAGCAGTGATAGGCGGGGTTTAGAGCTTAGCAATCAGCCCCAGCATTTT
CASSDRRGLELSNQPQHF
>TRBJ2-6|TRBV27|-|-
TGTGCCAGCAGTTCGAACACAGGGAACGGGGCCAACGTCCTGACTTTC
CASSSNTGNGANVLTF
>TRBJ2-3|TRBV6-1|-|-
TGTGCCAGCCTTGCTAGCATCTCAGATACGCAGTATTTT
CASLASISDTQYF
>TRBJ2-7|TRBV5-1|TRBD2|-
TGCGCCAGCAGAAGCGTTCCGGGAGGGCCGGGCTTGGGCGAGCAGTACTTC
CASRSVPGGPGLGEQYF
>TRBJ2-3|TRBV7-9|TRBD2|few
TGTGCCAGCAGCCGCAGGGAGGGGACAGATACGCAGTATTTT
CASSRREGTDTQYF
>TRBJ1-4|TRBV19|-|-
TGTGCCAGTAGTATGGCAGCGATCGGGGAAAAACTGTTTTTT
CASSMAAIGEKLFF
>TRBJ1-2|TRBV28|-|once
TGTGCCAGCACTCCGGCAGGGAACTCGTATGGCTACACCTTC
CASTPAGNSYGYTF
>TRBJ2-7|TRBV4-2|TRBD2|-
TGTGCCAGCAGCCGGGAGGGAACGGGCTACGAGCAGTACTTC
CASSREGTGYEQYF
>TRBJ2-7|TRBV9|-|-
TGTGCCAGCAGCGTACAGGAGGGCCGTTACGAGCAGTACTTC
CASSVQEGRYEQYF
>TRBJ2-5|TRBV5-1|-|-
TGCGCCAGCAGCCCCGGGGGTGGGGAGACCCAGTACTTC
CASSPGGGETQYF
>TRBJ2-3|TRBV6-1|TRBD2|few
TGTGCCAGCAGTGAACTAGCGGGGGGGCCAGATACGCAGTATTTT
CASSELAGGPDTQYF
>TRBJ2-7|TRBV19|TRBD1|few
TGTGCCAGTAGTGCCTCGGGACAGGGGGCGGTCGAGCAGTACTTC
CASSASGQGAVEQYF
>TRBJ2-7|TRBV7-9|-|-
TGTGCCAGCAGCCTAGAGGGGTACTCCTACGAGCAGTACTTC
CASSLEGYSYEQYF
>TRBJ2-1|TRBV11-3|TRBD2|-
TGTGCCAGCAGCGCAAGCGGGAGCAGGAATGAGCAGTTCTTC
CASSASGSRNEQFF
>TRBJ2-5|TRBV7-3|-|-
TGTGCCAGCAGCTACCTCGGGACCCAGTACTTC
CASSYLGTQYF
>TRBJ1-5|TRBV28|-|few
TGTGCCAGCAGTTTGGGAGGGTCCCACAATCAGCCCCAGCATTTT
CASSLGGSHNQPQHF
>TRBJ1-1|TRBV5-1|-|-
TGCGCCAGCAGAGGGATGAAGACAGGAACTGAAGCTTTCTTT
CASRGMKTGTEAFF
>TRBJ1-2|TRBV11-3|TRBD1|-
TGTGCCAGCAGCTTTTCGGGACAGGGCGATGGCTACACCTTC
CASSFSGQGDGYTF
>TRBJ2-5|TRBV11-3|-|-
TGTGCCAGCAGCTTTGGTGGGAGTTTAGGAGAGACCCAGTACTTC
CASSFGGSLGETQYF
>TRBJ2-2|TRBV10-2|TRBD2|few
TGCGCCAGTGGGACTAGTAGCACCGGGGAGCTGTTTTTT
CASGTSSTGELFF
>TRBJ2-3|TRBV27|TRBD1|-
TGTGCCAGCAGGGTGGACAGGCTTACGCAGTATTTT
CASRVDRLTQYF
>TRBJ2-4|TRBV2|-|once
TGTGCCAGCAGTTCAAGGGGAGCCAAAAACATTCAGTACTTC
CASSSRGAKNIQYF
>TRBJ1-2|TRBV4-1|-|-
TGCGCCAGCAGCCAAGATCAGGGGCTCGTAGGGTATGGCTACACCTTC
CASSQDQGLVGYGYTF
>TRBJ2-7|TRBV27|TRBD1|-
TGTGCCAGCAGCCGTACAGGGGTTTCATTCTACGAGCAGTACTTC
CASSRTGVSFYEQYF
>TRBJ2-7|TRBV10-3|TRBD2|-
TGTGCCATCAGTTTGGGGACTAGGGTCACCGAGCAGTACTTC
CAISLGTRVTEQYF
>TRBJ2-5|TRBV20-1|TRBD2|-
TGCAGTGGGACTAGCGGAGAGACCCAGTACTTC
CSGTSGETQYF
>TRBJ1-4|TRBV5-6|TRBD1|-
TGTGCCAGCAGCCCTGGACAGGGGGGCTGGGAAAAACTGTTTTTT
CASSPGQGGWEKLFF
>TRBJ2-4|TRBV4-2|-|-
TGTGCCAGCACCTATCGAAACAGGGAAGGTGTCAAAAACAGTCAGTACTTC
CASTYRNREGVKNSQYF
>TRBJ2-7|TRBV6-5|TRBD1|-
TGTGCCAGCAGTCCCCGGACAGGGGGCAACTACGAGCAGTACTTC
CASSPRTGGNYEQYF
>TRBJ1-4|TRBV5-1|-|-
TGCGCCAGCAGCAGTACTCGACAGAACCCTAATGAAAAACTGTTTTTT
CASSSTRQNPNEKLFF
>TRBJ2-1|TRBV12-5|-|-
TGTGCTAGTGCCCGTCTGGGGGCCCTGTCTACCTCCTCCTACAATGAGCAGTTCTTC
CASARLGALSTSSYNEQFF